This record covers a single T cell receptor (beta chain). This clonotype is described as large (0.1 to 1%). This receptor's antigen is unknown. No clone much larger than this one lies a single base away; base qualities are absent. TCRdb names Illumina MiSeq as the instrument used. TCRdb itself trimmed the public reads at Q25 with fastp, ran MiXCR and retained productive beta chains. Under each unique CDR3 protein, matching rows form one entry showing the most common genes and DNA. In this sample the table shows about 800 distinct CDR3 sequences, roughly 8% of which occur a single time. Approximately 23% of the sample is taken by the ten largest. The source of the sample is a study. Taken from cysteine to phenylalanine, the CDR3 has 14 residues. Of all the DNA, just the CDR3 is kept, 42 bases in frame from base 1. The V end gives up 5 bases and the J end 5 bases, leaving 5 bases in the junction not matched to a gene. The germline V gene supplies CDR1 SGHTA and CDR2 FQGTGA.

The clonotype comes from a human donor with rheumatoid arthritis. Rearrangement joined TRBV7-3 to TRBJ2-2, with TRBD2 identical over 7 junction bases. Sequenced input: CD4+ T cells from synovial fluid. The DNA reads TGTGCCAGCAGCAGACTAGCCCGAACCGGGGAGCTGTTTTTT. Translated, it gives CASSRLARTGELFF. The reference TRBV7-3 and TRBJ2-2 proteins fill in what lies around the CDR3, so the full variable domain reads GAGVSQTPSNKVTEKGKYVELRCDPISGHTALYWYRQSLGQGPEFLIYFQGTGAADDSGLPNDRFFAVRPEGSVSTLKIQRTERGDSAVYLCASSRLARTGELFFGEGSRLTVL.